This TCR beta chain was identified in a study of control samples from healthy donors and cancer patients. Measured with immunoSEQ multiplex PCR; TCRdb has only the in-frame clones, and not every one. The table has 150,000 to 200,000 clones, 91% seen once. The CDR3 covers 13 residues. Trimming cost V 6 bases and J 4 bases, with 10 bases left between them. CDR1 is MRHNA, CDR2 SNTAGT, per germline. A note on this clone: Different DNA sequences within this sample yield the same CDR3.

This receptor was identified in a woman aged 30 to 39 in good health. The chain links TRBV6-4 to TRBJ2-1, with D possibly called TRBD1 or TRBD2 (6 bases each). Sequenced material: blood. DNA for the CDR3: TGTGCCAGCAGCGGGGGCGAGTACAATGAGCAGTTCTTC. This translates into CASSGGEYNEQFF.